A selection of T cell receptor beta chains follows, all from one sample in a study of human T cells and chemical hapten exposure. From the RACE reads, TCRdb called clonotypes with MiXCR, one entry per CDR3 protein. The data contain about 120,000 distinct CDR3 sequences, 12% to 15% of them singletons. Material: whole blood, obtained in connection with sensitization to the hapten diphenylcyclopropenone (DPC). These receptors came from a man between 18 and 35 years old with alopecia areata. Some clones in this sample may be carry-over from other donors' samples. Each CDR3 is given with its conserved first and last residue. The D gene is left open where the match is weak. Clone size is shown for a subset of rows, as once, few, many or a class of expanded clone.

clone size | D gene | CDR3 length | J gene | V gene | CDR3 protein | CDR3 DNA
NA | NA | 12 | TRBJ2-5 | TRBV2 | CASIRDQETQYF | TGTGCCAGCATCAGGGATCAAGAGACCCAGTACTTC
few | NA | 14 | TRBJ2-7 | TRBV20-1 | CSARTTDGHYEQYF | TGCAGTGCTAGAACTACGGACGGTCACTACGAGCAGTACTTC
few | TRBD2 | 16 | TRBJ2-5 | TRBV4-1 | CASSQALAGAQETQYF | TGCGCCAGCAGCCAAGCTCTAGCGGGGGCCCAAGAGACCCAGTACTTC
NA | NA | 17 | TRBJ2-7 | TRBV28 | CASSLRTGLFGGYEQYF | TGTGCCAGCAGTTTGAGAACGGGCTTGTTTGGGGGCTACGAGCAGTACTTC
many | TRBD2 | 16 | TRBJ2-3 | TRBV10-3 | CATEPGLAGSTDTQYF | TGTGCCACGGAGCCGGGACTAGCGGGCTCCACAGATACGCAGTATTTT
few | NA | 16 | TRBJ2-5 | TRBV7-6 | CASSRGKGGPQETQYF | TGTGCCAGCAGCCGTGGGAAGGGGGGCCCACAAGAGACCCAGTACTTC
few | TRBD1 | 16 | TRBJ1-2 | TRBV5-1 | CASSTGQEDTNYGYTF | TGCGCCAGCAGCACGGGACAGGAAGATACAAACTATGGCTACACCTTC
few | TRBD1 | 12 | TRBJ1-4 | TRBV7-9 | CASSLGQEKLFF | TGTGCCAGCAGCTTGGGACAGGAAAAACTGTTTTTT
few | TRBD1 | 15 | TRBJ1-6 | TRBV12-5 | CASGGSGTGRSPLHF | TGTGCTAGTGGTGGTTCCGGGACAGGGCGTTCACCCCTCCACTTT
few | TRBD1 | 13 | TRBJ2-1 | TRBV7-2 | CASSSNQGDEQFF | TGTGCCAGCAGCTCCAACCAGGGGGATGAGCAGTTCTTC